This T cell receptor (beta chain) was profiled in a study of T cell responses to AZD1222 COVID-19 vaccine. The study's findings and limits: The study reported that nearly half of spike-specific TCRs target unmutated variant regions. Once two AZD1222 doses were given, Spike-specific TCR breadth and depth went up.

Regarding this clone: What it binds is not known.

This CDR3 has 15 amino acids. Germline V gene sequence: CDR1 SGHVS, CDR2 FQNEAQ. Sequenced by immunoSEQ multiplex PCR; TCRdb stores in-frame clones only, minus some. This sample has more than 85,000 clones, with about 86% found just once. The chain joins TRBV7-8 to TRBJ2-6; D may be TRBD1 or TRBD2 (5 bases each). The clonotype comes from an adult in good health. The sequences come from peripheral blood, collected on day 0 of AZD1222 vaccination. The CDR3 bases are TGTGTCTCAACCGGCCCGAGGGGAGGGGCCAACGTCCTGACTTTC. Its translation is CVSTGPRGGANVLTF.